A single sample is the source of the 29 T cell receptor beta chains below, sequenced in a study of T cells expressing NK-cell markers. No DNA is given; TCRdb re-called the 5' RACE reads and lists each CDR3 protein once. The sample table includes about 550,000 distinct CDR3 sequences. Sequenced sample: blood T cells: a sorted CD56 or NKG2C T cell subset, CD4+ or CD8+ T cells, or bulk PBMC T cells (not recorded which). Every receptor here comes from a man younger than 35 in good health.

The CDR3 region is CASSYGGRGSFETQYF. This chain uses TRBV6-5 with TRBJ2-5; TCRdb's assignment of TRBD2 cannot be checked, as there is no DNA. The germline V gene has CDR1 MNHEY and CDR2 SVGAGI. The CDR3 has 16 residues.

The chain joins TRBV11-2 to TRBJ2-1. This CDR3 has 13 amino acids. The germline gives CDR1 SGHAT, CDR2 FQNNGV. Here the CDR3 reads CASSLAPRNEQFF.

The rearrangement joins TRBV20-1 to TRBJ2-2; TCRdb names TRBD2, which stays unverified in the absence of DNA. CDR3 length: 14 residues. The germline V gene encodes CDR1 DFQATT and CDR2 SNEGSKA (reference sequence). The CDR3 region is CSARDWARAGELFF.

The chain joins TRBV12-5 to TRBJ2-1; checking the TCRdb D call of TRBD2 is not possible without DNA. The CDR3 is 15 residues long. Germline CDR1 LGHNT, CDR2 FRNRAP. CDR3 sequence: CASGSRLAGGIEQFF.

V gene TRBV27 combines with J gene TRBJ1-1; TCRdb indicates TRBD1, and absent DNA this call remains unverified. CDR1 is MNHEY, CDR2 SMNVEV, per germline (reference sequence). The CDR3 is 15 residues long. The CDR3 region is CASRGGRLGNTEAFF.

The V call is TRBV7-9, the J call TRBJ1-4; TCRdb indicates TRBD1, and absent DNA this call remains unverified. The CDR3 sequence is 14 residues long. CDR1 and CDR2 from the germline V gene are SEHNR and FQNEAQ (reference sequence). CDR3: CASSFRGQGEKLFF.

This sequence joins TRBV12-3 or TRBV12-4 and TRBJ1-4; TCRdb calls TRBD1, which cannot be checked without DNA. The CDR3 sequence is 15 residues long. The CDR3 spells CASSLDRAQNEKLFF.

The V gene is TRBV5-6, the J gene TRBJ2-3; with no DNA, the TCRdb D assignment of TRBD1 cannot be verified. The CDR3 loop spans 16 amino acids. In germline, CDR1 is SGHDT, CDR2 YYEEEE. This CDR3 is CASSFLPPSGADTQYF. The full variable domain, with the rest looked up from reference TRBV5-6 and TRBJ2-3, is DAGVTQSPTHLIKTRGQQVTLRCSPKSGHDTVSWYQQALGQGPQFIFQYYEEEERQRGNFPDRFSGHQFPNYSSELNVNALLLGDSALYLCASSFLPPSGADTQYFGPGTRLTVL.

The chain couples TRBV6-1 to TRBJ2-1. Germline V gene lookup returns CDR1 MNHNS and CDR2 SASEGT. CDR3 length equals 15 residues. Here the CDR3 reads CASSEPGGPYNEQFF.

The rearrangement uses TRBV24-1 and TRBJ1-5; there is no DNA to check the TCRdb D call of TRBD1. Germline V lookup: CDR1 KGHDR, CDR2 SFDVKD. The CDR3 contains 14 residues. This CDR3 is CATSDGTGNEPQHF.

The chain joins TRBV12-3 or TRBV12-4 to TRBJ2-5; the D call from TCRdb, TRBD1, cannot be confirmed without DNA. The CDR3 covers 13 residues. The CDR3 here is CASSRLPEETQYF.

The J gene is TRBJ2-5, the V gene TRBV12-3 or TRBV12-4; TCRdb's D call, TRBD2, is unchecked because there is no DNA. The CDR3 consists of 14 residues. The CDR3: CASSLAGARGSQYF.

The genes are TRBV4-2 and TRBJ2-1; with no DNA, the TCRdb D assignment of TRBD1 cannot be verified. Germline V gene data show CDR1 as LGHNA and CDR2 as YNFKEQ. The CDR3 covers 16 residues. The CDR3: CASSPSTGRGFDEQFF.

The chain uses TRBV6-1 and TRBJ2-1; TCRdb proposes TRBD1, but this gene call is untestable without DNA. Germline CDR1 is MNHNS and CDR2 is SASEGT. This CDR3 has 13 amino acids. Here the CDR3 reads CASGRTVYNEQFF.

This chain uses TRBV6-5 with TRBJ2-5; TCRdb outputs TRBD1, but without DNA this stays unchecked. Germline V gene sequence: CDR1 MNHEY, CDR2 SVGAGI. The CDR3 runs to 15 residues. This chain's CDR3 is CASSYSGWGQETQYF.

The CDR3 loop is CSATIPGGLHEQYF. V and J are TRBV20-1 and TRBJ2-7; TCRdb selects TRBD1, and the lack of DNA leaves this call unchecked. CDR3 length: 14 amino acids. Germline CDR1 reads DFQATT; CDR2 reads SNEGSKA (reference sequence).

The chain recombines TRBV12-3 or TRBV12-4 with TRBJ2-2. This CDR3 has 13 residues. The CDR3 loop reads CASSQQNTGELFF.

CDR3 in amino acids: CATSDLWAAGRTDTQYF. The V gene is TRBV24-1, the J gene TRBJ2-3; TCRdb's assignment of TRBD2 cannot be checked, as there is no DNA. Germline lookup yields CDR1 KGHDR and CDR2 SFDVKD. CDR3 length: 17 amino acids.

The V and J genes are TRBV2 and TRBJ1-6; TCRdb selects TRBD1, and the lack of DNA leaves this call unchecked. This CDR3 is built from 14 residues. The germline V gene encodes CDR1 SNHLY and CDR2 FYNNEI. The CDR3 sequence: CASHWGTDNSPLHF.

This rearrangement joins TRBV6-2 or TRBV6-3 to TRBJ1-6; TCRdb reports TRBD1, a call that lacks DNA to check it against. This CDR3 is built from 14 residues. Germline CDR1 reads MNHEY; CDR2 reads SVGEGT. CDR3 protein: CASSYRDSRSPLHF.

The chain carries TRBV7-9 and TRBJ2-5; TCRdb lists TRBD1, though no DNA is available to test this call. The CDR3 runs 14 residues. Germline CDR1 is SEHNR and CDR2 is FQNEAQ (reference sequence). CDR3 in amino acids: CASSLTGGLETQYF.

This chain joins TRBV20-1 and TRBJ2-1; as DNA is missing, the TRBD2 call by TCRdb cannot be tested. The CDR3 spans 13 residues. Germline V gene data show CDR1 as DFQATT and CDR2 as SNEGSKA (reference sequence). The chain's CDR3 is CSGTSGSSDEQFF.

The rearrangement uses TRBV5-1 and TRBJ2-5. The CDR3 spans 14 residues. Germline CDR1 and CDR2: SGHRS and YFSETQ. CDR3 amino acids: CASSPELRLETQYF.

The chain combines TRBV24-1 with TRBJ2-3; TCRdb designates TRBD1, a call that cannot be tested without DNA. Looked up from germline, CDR1 is KGHDR and CDR2 is SFDVKD. This CDR3 contains 14 residues. CDR3 sequence reads: CATSESGGPDTQYF.

The chain couples TRBV4-2 to TRBJ2-7; TCRdb's D call of TRBD2 is untestable without DNA. CDR3 length: 15 residues. Germline V gene lookup returns CDR1 LGHNA and CDR2 YNFKEQ. Here the CDR3 reads CASSQVQGGTYEQYF.

The CDR3 is CASSYHTGGSYNEQFF. This chain links TRBV5-1 with TRBJ2-1. Germline V gives CDR1 SGHRS, CDR2 YFSETQ. The CDR3 is made up of 16 amino acids.

CDR3 sequence reads: CASSPRLAGGQIRGYEQYF. This chain joins TRBV11-2 and TRBJ2-7; TCRdb's assignment of TRBD2 cannot be checked, as there is no DNA. The CDR3 is 19 residues long. Germline values: CDR1 SGHAT, CDR2 FQNNGV.

This chain connects TRBV15 to TRBJ2-5; TCRdb's D call of TRBD2 is untestable without DNA. The germline V gene encodes CDR1 LNHNV and CDR2 YYDKDF (reference sequence). The CDR3 loop spans 16 amino acids. CDR3 region: CATSRLAGGPEETQYF.

This chain links TRBV4-1 with TRBJ2-7; TCRdb names TRBD1, which stays unverified in the absence of DNA. The germline gives CDR1 MGHRA, CDR2 YSYEKL. This CDR3 has 21 residues. The CDR3 sequence: CASSHGLKQGAKTFSTYEQYF.